This note documents a single T cell receptor beta chain sequence. Its antigen is not known. These data originate in a study of cytomegalovirus exposure and HLA in healthy donors. Study observations and caveats: After further analysis at a later stage, around 17,000 TCR beta sequences were associated with HLA alleles at 0.05 false discovery rate. A prior analysis recorded that most TCR beta V segments were productive about 90% or about 30% of the time.

It was with 60 Vbeta and 13 Jbeta primers that the PCR ran. Repertoires were generated with immunoSEQ multiplex PCR, while TCRdb's copy carries only in-frame clones and drops some. The sample shows 210,000 or so clones, less than 85% of them seen only once. This CDR3 contains 13 residues. V was cut by 3 bases and J by 3 bases, with 8 bases left in between. Germline values: CDR1 SEHNR, CDR2 FQNEAQ (reference sequence). The clonotype was recovered from a girl aged 2 to 10 in good health and CMV-seronegative. Material for sequencing was PBMCs. The V call is TRBV7-9, the J call TRBJ1-2, with a tentative D call TRBD1 (5 bases). Written as DNA, the CDR3 is TGTGCCAGCAGCTTGGGCAGGGACTATGGCTACACCTTC. This codes for CASSLGRDYGYTF.